These 6 T cell receptor beta chains were all obtained from the same sample, sequenced in a study of T cell changes during pregnancy in multiple sclerosis. TCRdb's copy holds only in-frame clones and misses some; the assay was immunoSEQ multiplex PCR. Among around 50,000 clones listed, around 90% were seen once. Material: CD4+ T cells from peripheral blood mononuclear cells, obtained after pregnancy. All receptors come from a female donor in good health, enrolled as a control in a pregnancy study.

The chain uses TRBV7-3 and TRBJ2-2; 8 bases agree with TRBD1. With 4 bases clipped from V and 4 bases from J, the junction kept 5 bases outside the gene matches. Germline V CDR1 and CDR2: SGHTA, FQGTGA. The CDR3 covers 15 residues. CDR3 coding DNA: TGTGCCAGCAGCTCGTCAGGGGGCCCCACCGGGGAGCTGTTTTTT. Translation: CASSSSGGPTGELFF. Looking up the rest from reference TRBV7-3 and TRBJ2-2 gives the full variable domain: GAGVSQTPSNKVTEKGKYVELRCDPISGHTALYWYRQSLGQGPEFLIYFQGTGAADDSGLPNDRFFAVRPEGSVSTLKIQRTERGDSAVYLCASSSSGGPTGELFFGEGSRLTVL.

The chain couples TRBV11-3 to TRBJ2-2; D gene unclear. V lost 0 bases and J lost 7, with 6 bases in between. The CDR3 consists of 13 residues. CDR1 and CDR2 from the germline V gene are SGHNT and YENEEA. CDR3 DNA: TGTGCCAGCAGCTTAGATCTGTACGGGGAGCTGTTTTTT. It translates to CASSLDLYGELFF.

This chain uses TRBV6-5 with TRBJ2-5; D gene uncertain. Germline CDR1 MNHEY, CDR2 SVGAGI. Trimming left V 0 bases short and J 2 bases short, with 7 bases between. This CDR3 has 14 amino acids. CDR3 amino acids: CASSYSTLQETQYF. The CDR3 DNA reads TGTGCCAGCAGTTACTCGACACTGCAAGAGACCCAGTACTTC.

The CDR3 bases are TGTGCCAGCTCACCCAGGACAGGGTTGCCCACCGGGGAGCTGTTTTTT. Its protein product is CASSPRTGLPTGELFF. The V and J genes are TRBV18 and TRBJ2-2; 8 bases fit TRBD1. This CDR3 is built from 16 residues. CDR1 KGHSH and CDR2 LQKENI come from the germline V gene. Trimming took 3 bases from V and 4 from J; bases not matched to a gene: 7.

The chain recombines TRBV7-2 with TRBJ2-7, with 7 bases identical to TRBD1. The germline V gene encodes CDR1 SGHTA and CDR2 FQGNSA. This CDR3 comprises 13 residues. V shed 8 bases and J 7 bases; nucleotides not matched to a gene: 11. DNA for the CDR3: TGTGCCAGCGGTCGAGACAGGGCTCGAGAGCAGTACTTC. Amino acid sequence: CASGRDRAREQYF.

This clone was counted a few times. The chain combines TRBV13 with TRBJ2-1, with 9 positions matching TRBD2. This CDR3 has 16 amino acids. The germline V gene encodes CDR1 PRHDT and CDR2 FYEKMQ (reference sequence). V shed 0 bases, J shed 9 bases, and the junction held 9 bases outside the gene matches. The CDR3 loop is CASSLGAGGAVSEQFF. DNA for the CDR3: TGTGCCAGCAGCTTAGGTGCGGGAGGGGCGGTCAGTGAGCAGTTCTTC.